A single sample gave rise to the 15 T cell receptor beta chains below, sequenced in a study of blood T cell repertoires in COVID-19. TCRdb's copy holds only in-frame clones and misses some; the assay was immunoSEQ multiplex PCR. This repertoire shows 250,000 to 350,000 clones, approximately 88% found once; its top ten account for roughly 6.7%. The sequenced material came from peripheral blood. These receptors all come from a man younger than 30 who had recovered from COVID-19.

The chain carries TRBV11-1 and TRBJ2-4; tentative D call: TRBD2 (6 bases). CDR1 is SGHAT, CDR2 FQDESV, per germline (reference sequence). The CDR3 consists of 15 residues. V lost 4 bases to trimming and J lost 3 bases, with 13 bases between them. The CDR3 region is CASSSTGTYKNIQYF. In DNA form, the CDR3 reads TGTGCCAGCAGCTCCACCGGGACTTACAAAAACATTCAGTACTTC.

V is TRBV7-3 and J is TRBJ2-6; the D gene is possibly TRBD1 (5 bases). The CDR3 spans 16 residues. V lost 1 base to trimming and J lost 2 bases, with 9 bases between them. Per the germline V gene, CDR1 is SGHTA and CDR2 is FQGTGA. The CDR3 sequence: CASSLIGRAGANVLTF. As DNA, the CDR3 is TGTGCCAGCAGCTTAATCGGCAGGGCTGGGGCCAACGTCCTGACTTTC.

The DNA of the CDR3 is TGTGCCACCAGCAGAGCTGGAGGGAACTATGGCTACACCTTC. It is translated as CATSRAGGNYGYTF. The chain has TRBV15 and TRBJ1-2, with unresolved D. Germline V CDR1 and CDR2: LNHNV, YYDKDF (reference sequence). V lost 1 base to trimming and J lost 2 bases, with 8 bases between them. This CDR3 contains 14 residues. Complete variable domain (other parts from reference TRBV15 and TRBJ1-2): DAMVIQNPRYQVTQFGKPVTLSCSQTLNHNVMYWYQQKSSQAPKLLFHYYDKDFNNEADTPDNFQSRRPNTSFCFLDIRSPGLGDTAMYLCATSRAGGNYGYTFGSGTRLTVV.

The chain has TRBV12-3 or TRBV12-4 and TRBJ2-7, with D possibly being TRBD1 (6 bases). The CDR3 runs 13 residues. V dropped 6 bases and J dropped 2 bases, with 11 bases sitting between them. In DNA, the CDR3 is TGTGCCAGCAGAGGGCAGGGGACCTACGAGCAGTACTTC. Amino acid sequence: CASRGQGTYEQYF.

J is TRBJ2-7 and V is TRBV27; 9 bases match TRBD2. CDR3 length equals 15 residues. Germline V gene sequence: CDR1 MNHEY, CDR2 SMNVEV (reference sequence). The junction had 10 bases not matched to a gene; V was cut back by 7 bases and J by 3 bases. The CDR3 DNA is TGTGCCAGCACCAACGGTGCGGGGGGGCTCTACGAGCAGTACTTC. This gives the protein CASTNGAGGLYEQYF.

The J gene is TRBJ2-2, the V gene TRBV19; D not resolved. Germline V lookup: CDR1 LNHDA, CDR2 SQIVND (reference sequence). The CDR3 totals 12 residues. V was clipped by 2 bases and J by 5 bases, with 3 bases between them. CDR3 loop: CASSIPTGELFF. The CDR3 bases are TGTGCCAGTAGTATACCGACCGGGGAGCTGTTTTTT.

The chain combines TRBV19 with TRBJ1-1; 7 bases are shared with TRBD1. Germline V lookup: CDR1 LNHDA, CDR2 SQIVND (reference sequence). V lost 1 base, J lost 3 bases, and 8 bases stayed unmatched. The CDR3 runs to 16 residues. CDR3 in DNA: TGTGCCAGTAGTATAGGCCCCCAGGGGGTGGACACTGAAGCTTTCTTT. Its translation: CASSIGPQGVDTEAFF.

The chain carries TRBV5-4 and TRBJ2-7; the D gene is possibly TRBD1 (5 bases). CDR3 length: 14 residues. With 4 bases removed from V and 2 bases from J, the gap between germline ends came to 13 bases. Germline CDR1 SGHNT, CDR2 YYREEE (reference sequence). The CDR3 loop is CASSQGVAPYEQYF. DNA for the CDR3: TGTGCCAGCAGCCAAGGGGTAGCCCCCTACGAGCAGTACTTC.

The CDR3 DNA sequence: TGCGCCAGCAGTCCGGGGGGCCGCCGGGGCACTGAAGCTTTCTTT. Amino acid sequence: CASSPGGRRGTEAFF. This chain joins TRBV10-1 and TRBJ1-1, with TRBD1 as a possible D gene (6 bases). CDR1 is WNHNN and CDR2 is SYGVQD in the germline V gene (reference sequence). V was cut by 5 bases and J by 4 bases, with 17 bases left in between. The CDR3 spans 15 residues.

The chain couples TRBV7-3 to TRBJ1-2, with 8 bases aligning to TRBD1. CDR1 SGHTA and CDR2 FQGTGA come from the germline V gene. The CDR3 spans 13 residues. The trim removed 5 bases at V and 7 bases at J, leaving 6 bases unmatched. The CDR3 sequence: CASSPGQGLGYTF. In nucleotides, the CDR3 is TGTGCCAGCAGCCCCGGACAGGGTCTTGGCTACACCTTC.

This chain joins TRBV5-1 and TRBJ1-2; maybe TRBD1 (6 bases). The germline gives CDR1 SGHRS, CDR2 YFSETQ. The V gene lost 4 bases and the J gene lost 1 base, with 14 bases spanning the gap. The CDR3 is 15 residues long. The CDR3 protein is CASSRGAEGNYGYTF. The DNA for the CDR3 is TGCGCCAGCAGCCGGGGGGCGGAGGGTAACTATGGCTACACCTTC.

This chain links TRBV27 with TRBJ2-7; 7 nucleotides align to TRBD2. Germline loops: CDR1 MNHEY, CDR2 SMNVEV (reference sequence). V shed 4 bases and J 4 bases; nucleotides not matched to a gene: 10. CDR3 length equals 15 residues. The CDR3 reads CASSYLAELGYEQYF. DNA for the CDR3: TGTGCCAGCAGTTACCTAGCGGAACTAGGGTACGAGCAGTACTTC.

The CDR3 sequence is CASSYKQRGTDTQYF. The CDR3 DNA follows: TGTGCCAGCAGTTACAAGCAGCGGGGCACAGATACGCAGTATTTT. The chain has TRBV6-5 and TRBJ2-3, with D possibly TRBD2 on 6 matching bases. CDR3 length: 15 residues. V lost 2 bases and J 1 base, leaving 10 bases between the germline ends. The V gene's germline CDR1 is MNHEY and CDR2 SVGAGI.

The CDR3 is CASRLGVDNEQFF. CDR3 nucleotide sequence: TGTGCCAGCAGACTCGGGGTAGACAATGAGCAGTTCTTC. The V gene is TRBV6-6, the J gene TRBJ2-1; possibly TRBD2 for D (5 bases). The ends were cut back, 6 bases at V and 5 bases at J, with 11 bases in the middle. The CDR3 contains 13 residues. Germline CDR1 is MNHNY and CDR2 is SVGAGI (reference sequence).

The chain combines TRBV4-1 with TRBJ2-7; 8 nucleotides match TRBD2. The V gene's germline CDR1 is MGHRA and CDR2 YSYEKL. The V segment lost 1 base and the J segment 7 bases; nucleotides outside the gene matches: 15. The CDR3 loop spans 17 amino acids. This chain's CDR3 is CASSQGMTAGVVWEQYF. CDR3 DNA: TGCGCCAGCAGCCAAGGGATGACAGCGGGAGTCGTTTGGGAGCAGTACTTC.